A selection of T cell receptor beta chains follows, all from one sample in a study of cytomegalovirus exposure and HLA in healthy donors. Clones were sequenced by immunoSEQ multiplex PCR, and TCRdb holds only the in-frame ones, with some missing. Among 100,000 to 120,000 clones listed, approximately 95% were seen once. The sample comprised PBMCs. The receptors come from a woman in her late teens or twenties in good health and CMV-seronegative. The CDR3 runs from the conserved cysteine through the conserved F or W. Each record gives: clone size, D gene, V gene, J gene, CDR3 DNA, CDR3 protein. D genes are given only for firm matches. Size is stated for part of the rows, as once, few or many counts, or as a class when the clone is expanded.

abundance: -
d_gene: -
v_gene: TRBV7-9
j_gene: TRBJ2-1
CDR3nt: TGTGCCAGCAGCCAGAGGCAGGGGCGTTCGGACAATGAGCAGTTCTTC
CDR3aa: CASSQRQGRSDNEQFF

abundance: few
d_gene: -
v_gene: TRBV18
j_gene: TRBJ1-1
CDR3nt: TGTGCCAGCTCATCAACAACCCAGGGGACCACTGAAGCTTTCTTT
CDR3aa: CASSSTTQGTTEAFF

abundance: -
d_gene: -
v_gene: TRBV11-1
j_gene: TRBJ2-1
CDR3nt: TGTGCCAGCAGACTAGAGGGGGGGACTTCTGTAGAGCAGTTCTTC
CDR3aa: CASRLEGGTSVEQFF

abundance: -
d_gene: -
v_gene: TRBV2
j_gene: TRBJ1-1
CDR3nt: TGTGCCAGCAGAAAAGGACAGAACACTGAAGCTTTCTTT
CDR3aa: CASRKGQNTEAFF

abundance: once
d_gene: TRBD1
v_gene: TRBV10-3
j_gene: TRBJ1-2
CDR3nt: TGTGCCATCAGTGAGTCCGGACAGGGGGTCGCTGGCTACACCTTC
CDR3aa: CAISESGQGVAGYTF

abundance: -
d_gene: -
v_gene: TRBV2
j_gene: TRBJ2-1
CDR3nt: TGTGCCAGCAGTGAATGGAGGCTAGCACTCGTGTATGAGCAGTTCTTC
CDR3aa: CASSEWRLALVYEQFF

abundance: -
d_gene: -
v_gene: TRBV10-1
j_gene: TRBJ2-7
CDR3nt: TGCGCCAGGAGGAGGGGACAGATACTCTCCTACGAGCAGTACTTC
CDR3aa: CARRRGQILSYEQYF

abundance: -
d_gene: -
v_gene: TRBV5-5
j_gene: TRBJ2-7
CDR3nt: TGTGCCAGCAGCGGCGACAGGAGTCAGCAGTACTTC
CDR3aa: CASSGDRSQQYF

abundance: -
d_gene: TRBD1
v_gene: TRBV7-3
j_gene: TRBJ2-1
CDR3nt: TGTGCCAGCAGCTCGGAGACAGGGGAATTGAGAAATGAGCAGTTCTTC
CDR3aa: CASSSETGELRNEQFF

abundance: -
d_gene: -
v_gene: TRBV5-1
j_gene: TRBJ1-1
CDR3nt: TGCGCCAGCAGCCCAGGGAACACTGAAGCTTTCTTT
CDR3aa: CASSPGNTEAFF

abundance: -
d_gene: TRBD1
v_gene: TRBV19
j_gene: TRBJ1-5
CDR3nt: TGTGCCAGTAGTATAGATCGGGGACAGAATAGGGGCAATCAGCCCCAGCATTTT
CDR3aa: CASSIDRGQNRGNQPQHF

abundance: -
d_gene: TRBD2
v_gene: TRBV10-3
j_gene: TRBJ2-1
CDR3nt: TGTGCCATCAGTGAGAGGACTAGCAGGGACAATGAGCAGTTCTTC
CDR3aa: CAISERTSRDNEQFF

abundance: -
d_gene: TRBD1
v_gene: TRBV28
j_gene: TRBJ1-1
CDR3nt: TGTGCCAGCAGTTTATCGGAGGGATGGCAGGGGGAGTTT
CDR3aa: CASSLSEGWQGEF